This T cell receptor (beta chain) is drawn from a study of CD8+CD57+ T cells in acquired aplastic anemia. Study background: Sorted CD4+ and CD8+ cell DNA averaged about 3.5 ug. General study points: Patients shared approximately 30 CD8+ CDR3 sequences with controls. No significant patient-versus-control difference appeared in CD8+ Simpson's diversity.

The CDR3 spans 14 residues. The V segment lost 4 bases and the J segment 4 bases; nucleotides outside the gene matches: 2. This clonotype was seen many times. Its antigen is unknown. Before being chosen for sequencing, patients had shown CD8+CD57+ cell expansion by flow cytometry. By the time of blood sampling, patients had still received no therapy. CDR3 and TCR beta VDJ profiling relied on a genomic DNA template. MiXCR was run by TCRdb on the reads, yielding one entry per CDR3 protein. The table lists roughly 260,000 distinct CDR3 sequences, more than 45% of them singletons, with less than 9% in the top ten.

The sequencing input was sorted CD4+, CD8+, or CD8+CD57+ T cells (not recorded which) from PBMCs. J is TRBJ2-5 and V is TRBV12-3 or TRBV12-4; 11 positions agree with TRBD1. This TCR was recovered from a human donor with aplastic anemia. CDR3 sequence reads: CASSSDRGRETQYF. CDR3 coding DNA: TGTGCCAGCAGTTCGGACAGGGGGCGAGAGACCCAGTACTTC.